This T cell receptor beta chain came from a study of blood T cell repertoires in COVID-19. Study-wide background: Both acute and convalescent COVID-19 samples were obtained from the United States, Italy and Spain.

Assay: immunoSEQ multiplex PCR; the TCRdb copy retains only in-frame clones and omits some. In the table there are under 60,000 clones, roughly 80% of which are singletons. Germline-derived CDR1 and CDR2 are LGHDT and YNNKEL (reference sequence). The CDR3 is 16 residues long. With V trimmed by 0 bases and J by 3 bases, 7 bases remained unmatched. This chain uses TRBV3-1 (or the pseudogene TRBV3-2) with TRBJ2-5; TRBD2 matches 7 bases. The clonotype comes from a human donor in a cohort sampled during active COVID-19. The sequenced sample was peripheral blood. CDR3 in amino acids: CASSQDGGGKEETQYF. The CDR3 DNA reads TGTGCCAGCAGCCAAGACGGCGGGGGTAAAGAAGAGACCCAGTACTTC.